Included here is one T cell receptor beta chain sequence, with context. Its matching antigen is unknown. This sample was included in a study of cytomegalovirus exposure and HLA in healthy donors. Study-level results: Previously analyzed data showed that most TCR beta V segments were productive at a frequency of about 87% or about 30%.

Primers for the PCR totalled 60 Vbeta and 13 Jbeta. TCRdb's table, derived via immunoSEQ multiplex PCR, lists solely in-frame clones and lacks some. The table includes under 200,000 clones, roughly 80% detected once. CDR3 length equals 13 residues. V was clipped by 5 bases and J by 5 bases, with 12 bases between them. CDR1 is SGHTA, CDR2 FQGNSA, per germline. This chain uses TRBV7-2 with TRBJ2-5; a possible D gene is TRBD1 (5 bases). This receptor was obtained from a woman aged 18-29 years in good health and CMV-seronegative. The specimen sequenced was PBMCs. This CDR3 reads CASSLTVGETQYF. CDR3 nucleotides: TGTGCCAGCAGCCTGACAGTCGGGGAGACCCAGTACTTC.